This T cell receptor (beta chain) originates from a study of blood T cells in healthy people across ages. All donors came from Russia, were Caucasian and healthy, and spanned ages about 6 to 100. This clonotype was counted a few times. No antigen is known for it. Regarding the study as a whole: Possibly, changes in expanded clonotypes were confounded because donor CMV status was unknown. The study could not conclusively compare naive and antigen-experienced cells, given its unsorted PBMCs.

A second PCR of roughly 6 to 12 cycles used a sample-barcoded 5' primer and a J-beta primer mix. TCRdb reprocessed the 5' RACE reads via MiXCR and lists one record per CDR3 protein. The table shows about 1,400,000 distinct CDR3 sequences, with around 42% occurring only once. The ends lost 1 base at V and 4 bases at J; junction bases unmatched: 14. Germline V gene data show CDR1 as SGHTA and CDR2 as FQGTGA. This CDR3 region has 20 residues. Sequenced material: blood. This TCR came from a woman aged 18-29 years in good health. The chain is built from TRBV7-3 and TRBJ2-1; 12 nucleotides match TRBD2. In nucleotides, the CDR3 is TGTGCCAGCAGCTTAAAGGGCCTAGCGGGGGGGCCTTTAAGATACAATGAGCAGTTCTTC. Amino acid sequence: CASSLKGLAGGPLRYNEQFF.